This T cell receptor (beta chain) was documented in a study of cytomegalovirus exposure and HLA in healthy donors. Study background: Earlier, almost 120 million unique TCR beta sequences were recovered from some 200 million T cells by an analysis. General study findings and limits: Apparent HLA restriction characterized most CMV-associated TCR beta chains in a later analysis.

Healthy individuals who donated bone marrow served as the donors. Primers: 60 Vbeta forward and 13 Jbeta reverse. Sequenced by immunoSEQ multiplex PCR; TCRdb stores in-frame clones only, minus some. The sample comprises 75,000 to 95,000 clones, 80% to 90% of which are singletons, and 5.6% rests with the top ten. As concerns this clone: Its antigen is unknown.

The clonotype was recovered from a woman between 18 and 30 years old in good health and CMV-seropositive. Sequenced: PBMCs.

This CDR3 reads CASSEDRGGYEQYF. DNA of the CDR3: TGCGCCAGCAGTGAAGACAGAGGGGGCTACGAGCAGTACTTC. The chain employs TRBV10-2 and TRBJ2-7, with a weak D call TRBD1 (6 bases). Trimming removed 3 bases at V and 3 bases at J, with 12 bases between. This CDR3 has 14 amino acids. In germline, CDR1 is WSHSY, CDR2 SAAADI.